This T cell receptor (beta chain) comes out of a study of OX40 agonist ivuxolimab in advanced cancers. Study in general: The treatment was a fully human IgG2 OX40 agonist, ivuxolimab. Findings of the study overall: Dosing at 0.1 to 3.0 mg/kg was accompanied by clonal expansion of CD4+ and CD8+ blood T cells by week 6. The antigen specificity of the peripheral T cells (those that were expanded) was not determined.

Concerning this clone itself: The antigen is undetermined.

The CDR3 has 14 amino acids. The V end lost 3 bases, the J end lost 6 bases, and 12 bases lay between the germline ends. Germline assignment: CDR1 MDHEN and CDR2 SYDVKM. TCRdb keeps only in-frame clones here, not all; method: immunoSEQ multiplex PCR. This table has over 60,000 clones, around 84% appearing once. The J gene is TRBJ1-5, the V gene TRBV28; D gene uncertain. This specimen was CD4+ or CD8+ T cells sorted from blood, taken in a trial of the OX40 agonist ivuxolimab. This TCR was recovered from an adult with an advanced solid tumor such as melanoma, head and neck, liver or kidney cancer. The CDR3 nucleotides read TGTGCCAGCAGTTTCGGTGACTTTAGTCAGCCCCAGCATTTT. The encoded protein is CASSFGDFSQPQHF. Full variable domain (rest looked up from reference TRBV28 and TRBJ1-5): DVKVTQSSRYLVKRTGEKVFLECVQDMDHENMFWYRQDPGLGLRLIYFSYDVKMKEKGDIPEGYSVSREKKERFSLILESASTNQTSMYLCASSFGDFSQPQHFGDGTRLSIL.